A single sample gave rise to the 23 T cell receptor beta chains below, sequenced in a study of shared clonotypes between healthy human individuals. Generated by immunoSEQ multiplex PCR, the TCRdb table keeps only in-frame clones and is missing some. The top ten hold approximately 1.1% of the sample, which has over a million clones, roughly 96% seen once. Sequencing was performed on naive CD4+ T cells sorted from blood. The subset: CD45RA+ positively selected. These receptors were taken from a young man in good health.

V and J are TRBV6-5 and TRBJ2-7; possible D gene TRBD1, 6 bases. Trimming took 4 bases from V and 0 from J, leaving 13 bases between them. CDR1 and CDR2 from the germline V gene are MNHEY and SVGAGI. The CDR3 runs 15 residues. The CDR3 sequence: CASSFTRTASYEQYF. The CDR3 nucleotides read TGTGCCAGCAGTTTCACTAGGACAGCCTCCTACGAGCAGTACTTC.

The chain is built from TRBV6-5 and TRBJ1-2; 12 nucleotides agree with TRBD1. The ends lost 2 bases at V and 4 bases at J; junction bases unmatched: 2. The CDR3 extends over 15 amino acids. Germline V gives CDR1 MNHEY, CDR2 SVGAGI. The CDR3 DNA follows: TGTGCCAGCAGTTACCCGGGACAGGGGGCCTATGGCTACACCTTC. It is translated as CASSYPGQGAYGYTF.

This chain joins TRBV6-5 and TRBJ1-1; 8 positions agree with TRBD1. Germline CDR1 is MNHEY and CDR2 is SVGAGI. The CDR3 contains 13 residues. Trimming took 6 bases from V and 4 from J; bases not matched to a gene: 4. CDR3 nucleotide sequence: TGTGCCAGCAGACAGGGACAGGTCACTGAAGCTTTCTTT. This codes for CASRQGQVTEAFF.

A remark on this clone: This sample also contains other DNA sequences that code for the same CDR3. Written as DNA, the CDR3 is TGTGCCAGCAGCTTGCAGGATACGCAGTATTTT. It is translated as CASSLQDTQYF. The chain employs TRBV5-4 and TRBJ2-3; the D is unclear. Germline values: CDR1 SGHNT, CDR2 YYREEE (reference sequence). The V gene lost 1 base and the J gene lost 6 bases, with 3 bases spanning the gap. There are 11 residues in the CDR3.

This chain connects TRBV7-9 to TRBJ2-3, with D unresolved. The CDR3 consists of 15 residues. Trimming took 3 bases from V and 0 from J, leaving 10 bases between them. Germline assignment: CDR1 SEHNR and CDR2 FQNEAQ (reference sequence). The CDR3 loop reads CASSFTARSTDTQYF. As DNA, the CDR3 is TGTGCCAGCAGCTTTACAGCGAGAAGCACAGATACGCAGTATTTT.

V and J are TRBV6-5 and TRBJ2-2; D is ambiguous. The CDR3 is made up of 12 amino acids. Trimming took 6 bases from V and 8 from J, leaving 10 bases between them. Germline values: CDR1 MNHEY, CDR2 SVGAGI. In DNA, the CDR3 is TGTGCCAGCAGGCGGACCAATGGGGAGCTGTTTTTT. It yields the protein CASRRTNGELFF.

This clone is a singleton in its sample. J is TRBJ2-1 and V is TRBV6-6; 8 nucleotides line up with TRBD1. With V trimmed by 6 bases and J by 6 bases, 4 bases remained unmatched. CDR1 and CDR2 from the germline V gene are MNHNY and SVGAGI (reference sequence). CDR3 size: 13 residues. CDR3 sequence (DNA): TGTGCCAGCAGCTCGACAGGGGTCAATGAGCAGTTCTTC. It yields the protein CASSSTGVNEQFF.

The rearrangement links TRBV7-9 to TRBJ2-7, with D unresolved. This CDR3 spans 16 amino acids. V dropped 0 bases and J dropped 0 bases, with 12 bases sitting between them. Germline CDR1 SEHNR, CDR2 FQNEAQ (reference sequence). CDR3 sequence (DNA): TGTGCCAGCAGCTTAGCGCTTGGTAGCAGCTCCTACGAGCAGTACTTC. Translation: CASSLALGSSSYEQYF.

The genes are TRBV9 and TRBJ2-7, with 10 positions matching TRBD1. The CDR3 covers 16 residues. The J segment lost 6 bases and the V segment lost 4 bases, leaving 13 bases of the junction unmatched. Germline V lookup: CDR1 SGDLS, CDR2 YYNGEE. The CDR3 here is CASSILATGGASEQYF. The CDR3 bases are TGTGCCAGCAGCATCCTCGCGACAGGGGGCGCGTCCGAGCAGTACTTC.

V usage is TRBV10-3 and J usage is TRBJ1-2; D is unresolved. CDR1 and CDR2 (germline): ENHRY, SYGVKD. V dropped 4 bases and J dropped 5 bases, with 5 bases sitting between them. The CDR3 totals 11 residues. CDR3 bases: TGTGCCATCAGTGGCAGTTATGGCTACACCTTC. Protein: CAISGSYGYTF.

The chain is built from TRBV30 and TRBJ1-3; no reliable D call. V lost 4 bases and J 0 bases, leaving 19 bases between the germline ends. This CDR3 has 17 residues. CDR1 GTSNPN and CDR2 SVGIG come from the germline V gene (reference sequence). CDR3 loop: CAWTSRRALSSGNTIYF. CDR3 in DNA: TGTGCCTGGACGTCCCGACGGGCGCTAAGCTCTGGAAACACCATATATTTT.

V and J are TRBV28 and TRBJ2-2; 8 bases are shared with TRBD1. The germline V gene encodes CDR1 MDHEN and CDR2 SYDVKM. The CDR3 has 14 residues. The V segment lost 6 bases and the J segment 3 bases; nucleotides outside the gene matches: 3. This CDR3 reads CASRPTGDTGELFF. CDR3 sequence (DNA): TGTGCCAGCAGACCGACAGGGGACACCGGGGAGCTGTTTTTT.

The V gene is TRBV7-9, the J gene TRBJ1-2, with 7 nucleotides matching TRBD1. Unmatched junction bases numbered 3, after V lost 0 bases and J lost 5 bases. This CDR3 contains 14 residues. Germline V gives CDR1 SEHNR, CDR2 FQNEAQ (reference sequence). The chain's CDR3 is CASSLADRLYGYTF. The CDR3 DNA follows: TGTGCCAGCAGCTTAGCGGACAGGTTATATGGCTACACCTTC.

This chain connects TRBV10-2 to TRBJ2-1; 11 nucleotides match TRBD2. The CDR3 runs to 15 residues. Germline assignment: CDR1 WSHSY and CDR2 SAAADI. V gave up 7 bases and J gave up 9 bases; unmatched junction bases: 11. CDR3 bases: TGCGCCAGCACCCGTGGGACTAGCGGAGCAAGTGAGCAGTTCTTC. Translated, it gives CASTRGTSGASEQFF.

This clone was seen just once. The genes are TRBV5-1 and TRBJ2-7; D is undetermined. V lost 6 bases and J 1 base, leaving 11 bases between the germline ends. The CDR3 sequence is 13 residues long. Germline CDR1 is SGHRS and CDR2 is YFSETQ. The CDR3 DNA reads TGCGCCAGCACAAGTTCGCTTTCCTACGAGCAGTACTTC. It specifies CASTSSLSYEQYF.

The J gene is TRBJ2-7, the V gene TRBV5-1; 7 bases fit TRBD1. Per the germline V gene, CDR1 is SGHRS and CDR2 is YFSETQ. The CDR3 contains 16 residues. V was pared by 0 bases and J by 1 base, with 7 bases of the junction left unmatched. The CDR3 loop is CASSLGQGLASYEQYF. CDR3 nucleotides: TGCGCCAGCAGCTTGGGACAGGGTTTAGCTTCCTACGAGCAGTACTTC. The whole variable domain, remainder taken from reference TRBV5-1 and TRBJ2-7, is KAGVTQTPRYLIKTRGQQVTLSCSPISGHRSVSWYQQTPGQGLQFLFEYFSETQRNKGNFPGRFSGRQFSNSRSEMNVSTLELGDSALYLCASSLGQGLASYEQYFGPGTRLTVT.

Note on this clone: Other DNA variants within this sample encode the same CDR3. The chain's CDR3 is CASSYRGNTIYF. The CDR3 nucleotides read TGTGCCAGCAGTTATCGGGGAAACACCATATATTTT. The J gene is TRBJ1-3, the V gene TRBV28; D gene ambiguous. Trimming removed 4 bases at V and 4 bases at J, with 5 bases between. CDR3 length equals 12 residues. CDR1 MDHEN and CDR2 SYDVKM come from the germline V gene.

V usage is TRBV28 and J usage is TRBJ2-7; 8 bases are shared with TRBD1. Germline assignment: CDR1 MDHEN and CDR2 SYDVKM. Germline trimming cut 7 bases from V and 2 bases from J; bases unmatched to any gene: 10. CDR3 length: 15 residues. The CDR3: CASTLPGQGTYEQYF. DNA of the CDR3: TGTGCCAGCACCCTCCCAGGACAGGGAACCTACGAGCAGTACTTC.

The chain is built from TRBV15 and TRBJ2-7; tentative D call: TRBD1 (6 bases). V lost 8 bases to trimming and J lost 5 bases, with 22 bases between them. This CDR3 has 15 amino acids. Germline V CDR1 and CDR2: LNHNV, YYDKDF (reference sequence). The CDR3 protein is CATRKQGDSLDEQYF. For the CDR3, the DNA is TGTGCCACCCGGAAACAGGGAGATTCCCTTGACGAGCAGTACTTC. Looking up the rest from reference TRBV15 and TRBJ2-7 gives the full variable domain: DAMVIQNPRYQVTQFGKPVTLSCSQTLNHNVMYWYQQKSSQAPKLLFHYYDKDFNNEADTPDNFQSRRPNTSFCFLDIRSPGLGDTAMYLCATRKQGDSLDEQYFGPGTRLTVT.

The rearrangement links TRBV9 to TRBJ1-3; D unresolved. The CDR3 has 16 amino acids. V lost 4 bases and J lost 0, with 14 bases in between. Per germline, CDR1 SGDLS and CDR2 YYNGEE. The CDR3 nucleotides are TGTGCCAGCAGCCTCCTGGACGGCTTCTCTGGAAACACCATATATTTT. Its protein product is CASSLLDGFSGNTIYF.

The chain links TRBV9 to TRBJ2-3; 9 bases agree with TRBD2. Germline CDR1 reads SGDLS; CDR2 reads YYNGEE. The junction had 7 bases not matched to a gene; V was cut back by 4 bases and J by 1 base. This CDR3 has 16 amino acids. The CDR3 DNA reads TGTGCCAGCAGCCCGCGACTAGCGGTCCGCACAGATACGCAGTATTTT. Protein sequence: CASSPRLAVRTDTQYF.

This sequence joins TRBV5-1 and TRBJ2-3; 12 nucleotides align to TRBD2. The CDR3 covers 17 residues. The ends lost 4 bases at V and 3 bases at J; junction bases unmatched: 9. Germline V gene data show CDR1 as SGHRS and CDR2 as YFSETQ. The CDR3 reads CASSQPLLAGGTDTQYF. CDR3 bases: TGCGCCAGCAGCCAACCCCTACTAGCGGGAGGTACAGATACGCAGTATTTT.

Remarks on this clone: Different DNA sequences within this sample yield the same CDR3. The chain links TRBV5-1 to TRBJ1-3; tentative D call: TRBD1 (6 bases). Germline V CDR1 and CDR2: SGHRS, YFSETQ. CDR3 length: 12 residues. Trimming removed 0 bases at V and 8 bases at J, with 6 bases between. The CDR3 protein is CASSLAGDTIYF. The CDR3 DNA reads as TGCGCCAGCAGCTTGGCAGGGGACACCATATATTTT.